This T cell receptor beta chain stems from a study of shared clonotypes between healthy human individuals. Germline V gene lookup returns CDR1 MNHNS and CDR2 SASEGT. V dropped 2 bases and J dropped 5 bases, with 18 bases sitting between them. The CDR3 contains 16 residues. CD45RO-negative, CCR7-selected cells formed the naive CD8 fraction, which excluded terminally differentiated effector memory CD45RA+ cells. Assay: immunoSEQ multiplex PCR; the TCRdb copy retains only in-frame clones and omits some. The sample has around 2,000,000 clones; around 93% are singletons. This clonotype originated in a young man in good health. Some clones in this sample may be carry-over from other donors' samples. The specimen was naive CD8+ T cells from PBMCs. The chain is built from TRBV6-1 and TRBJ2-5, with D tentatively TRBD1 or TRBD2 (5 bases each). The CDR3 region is CASSENRDGIRETQYF. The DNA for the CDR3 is TGTGCCAGCAGTGAAAACCGGGACGGCATTCGGGAGACCCAGTACTTC.